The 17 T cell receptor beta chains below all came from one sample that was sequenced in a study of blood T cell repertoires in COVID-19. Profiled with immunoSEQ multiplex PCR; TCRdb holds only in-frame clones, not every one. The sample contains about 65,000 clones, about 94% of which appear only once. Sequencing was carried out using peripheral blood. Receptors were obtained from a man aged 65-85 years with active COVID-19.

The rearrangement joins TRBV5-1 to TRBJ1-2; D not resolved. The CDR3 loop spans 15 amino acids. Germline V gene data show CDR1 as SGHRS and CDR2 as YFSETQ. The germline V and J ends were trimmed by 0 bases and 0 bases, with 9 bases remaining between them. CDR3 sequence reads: CASSLDPGTNYGYTF. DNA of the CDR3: TGCGCCAGCAGCTTGGATCCGGGGACTAACTATGGCTACACCTTC.

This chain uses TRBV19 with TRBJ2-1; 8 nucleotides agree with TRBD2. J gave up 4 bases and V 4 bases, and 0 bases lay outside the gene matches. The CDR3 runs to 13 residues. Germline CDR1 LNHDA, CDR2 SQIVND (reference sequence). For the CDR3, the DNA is TGTGCCAGTAGTAGCGGGGGGTACAATGAGCAGTTCTTC. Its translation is CASSSGGYNEQFF.

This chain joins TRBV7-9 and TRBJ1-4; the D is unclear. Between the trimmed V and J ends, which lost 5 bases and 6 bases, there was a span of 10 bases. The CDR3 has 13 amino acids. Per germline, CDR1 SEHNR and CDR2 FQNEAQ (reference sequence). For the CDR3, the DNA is TGTGCCAGCAGCCCAGACGGGTATGAAAAACTGTTTTTT. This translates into CASSPDGYEKLFF.

CDR3 coding DNA: TGTGCCAGCTCCCGGGGACAGACGTCCAATCAGCCCCAGCATTTT. It yields the protein CASSRGQTSNQPQHF. The chain links TRBV18 to TRBJ1-5, with TRBD1 matching over 7 bases. Trimming took 6 bases from V and 3 from J; bases not matched to a gene: 8. CDR3 length equals 15 residues. Germline V gene data show CDR1 as KGHSH and CDR2 as LQKENI. Full variable domain (remainder filled in from reference TRBV18 and TRBJ1-5): NAGVMQNPRHLVRRRGQEARLRCSPMKGHSHVYWYRQLPEEGLKFMVYLQKENIIDESGMPKERFSAEFPKEGPSILRIQQVVRGDSAAYFCASSRGQTSNQPQHFGDGTRLSIL.

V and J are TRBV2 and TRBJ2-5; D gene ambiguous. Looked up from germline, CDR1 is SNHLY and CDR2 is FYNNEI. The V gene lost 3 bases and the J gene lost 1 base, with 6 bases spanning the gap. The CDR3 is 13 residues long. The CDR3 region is CASSDYGQETQYF. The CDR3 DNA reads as TGTGCCAGCAGTGACTACGGCCAAGAGACCCAGTACTTC. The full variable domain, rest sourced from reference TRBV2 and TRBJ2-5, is EPEVTQTPSHQVTQMGQEVILRCVPISNHLYFYWYRQILGQKVEFLVSFYNNEISEKSEIFDDQFSVERPDGSNFTLKIRSTKLEDSAMYFCASSDYGQETQYFGPGTRLLVL.

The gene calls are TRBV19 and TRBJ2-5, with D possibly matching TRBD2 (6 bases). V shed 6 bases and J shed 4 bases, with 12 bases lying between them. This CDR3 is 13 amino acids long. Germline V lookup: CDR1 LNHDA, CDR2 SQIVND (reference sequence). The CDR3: CASRGLGGETQYF. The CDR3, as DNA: TGTGCCAGTAGGGGTTTGGGGGGAGAGACCCAGTACTTC.

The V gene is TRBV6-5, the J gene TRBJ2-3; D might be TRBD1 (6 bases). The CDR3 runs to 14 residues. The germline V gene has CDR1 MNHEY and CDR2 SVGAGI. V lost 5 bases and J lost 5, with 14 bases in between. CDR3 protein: CASSLQGTVDTQYF. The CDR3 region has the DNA TGTGCCAGCAGTCTACAGGGAACCGTAGATACGCAGTATTTT.

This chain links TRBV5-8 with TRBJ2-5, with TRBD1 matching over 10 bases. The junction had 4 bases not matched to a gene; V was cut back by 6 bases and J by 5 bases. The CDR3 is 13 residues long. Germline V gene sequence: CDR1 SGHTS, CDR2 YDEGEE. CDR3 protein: CASTRTGGETQYF. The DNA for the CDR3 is TGTGCCAGCACCAGGACAGGGGGGGAGACCCAGTACTTC.

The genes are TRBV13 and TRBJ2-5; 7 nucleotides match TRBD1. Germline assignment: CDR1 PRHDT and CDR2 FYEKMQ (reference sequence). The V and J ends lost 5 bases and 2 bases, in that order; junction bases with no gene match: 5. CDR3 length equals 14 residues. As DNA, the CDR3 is TGTGCCAGCAGCAGACAGGGTAATCAAGAGACCCAGTACTTC. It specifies CASSRQGNQETQYF.

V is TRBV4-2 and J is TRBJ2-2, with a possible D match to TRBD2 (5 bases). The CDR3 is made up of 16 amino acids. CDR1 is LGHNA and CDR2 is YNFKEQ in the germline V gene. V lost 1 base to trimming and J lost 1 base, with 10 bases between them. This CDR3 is CASSQAPGGNTGELFF. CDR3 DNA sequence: TGTGCCAGCAGCCAAGCGCCCGGAGGGAACACCGGGGAGCTGTTTTTT.

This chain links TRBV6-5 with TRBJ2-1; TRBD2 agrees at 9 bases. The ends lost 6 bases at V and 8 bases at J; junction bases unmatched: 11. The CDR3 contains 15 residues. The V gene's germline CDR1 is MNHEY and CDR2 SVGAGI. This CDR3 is CASRDPAGGIDEQFF. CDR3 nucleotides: TGTGCCAGCAGGGATCCCGCGGGGGGGATCGATGAGCAGTTCTTC.

The CDR3 protein is CATNRGLGSTEAFF. Here the CDR3 DNA reads TGTGCCACTAACAGGGGCTTGGGGAGCACTGAAGCTTTCTTT. The gene calls are TRBV19 and TRBJ1-1, with 7 nucleotides matching TRBD1. The CDR3 length is 14 residues. From germline, CDR1 is LNHDA and CDR2 SQIVND (reference sequence). V was pared by 10 bases and J by 4 bases, with 12 bases of the junction left unmatched.

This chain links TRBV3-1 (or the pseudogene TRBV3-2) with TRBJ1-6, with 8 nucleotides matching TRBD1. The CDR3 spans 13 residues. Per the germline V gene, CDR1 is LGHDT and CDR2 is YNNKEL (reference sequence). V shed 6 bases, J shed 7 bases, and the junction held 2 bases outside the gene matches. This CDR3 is CASSRTGNSPLHF. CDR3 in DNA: TGTGCCAGCAGTCGGACAGGGAATTCACCCCTCCACTTT.

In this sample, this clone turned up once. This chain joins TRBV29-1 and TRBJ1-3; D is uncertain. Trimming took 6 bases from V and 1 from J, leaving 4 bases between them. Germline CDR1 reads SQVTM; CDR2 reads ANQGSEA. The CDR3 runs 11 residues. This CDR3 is CSVGSGNTIYF. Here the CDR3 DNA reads TGCAGCGTCGGTTCTGGAAACACCATATATTTT. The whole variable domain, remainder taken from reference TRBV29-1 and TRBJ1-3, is SAVISQKPSRDICQRGTSLTIQCQVDSQVTMMFWYRQQPGQSLTLIATANQGSEATYESGFVIDKFPISRPNLTFSTLTVSNMSPEDSSIYLCSVGSGNTIYFGEGSWLTVV.

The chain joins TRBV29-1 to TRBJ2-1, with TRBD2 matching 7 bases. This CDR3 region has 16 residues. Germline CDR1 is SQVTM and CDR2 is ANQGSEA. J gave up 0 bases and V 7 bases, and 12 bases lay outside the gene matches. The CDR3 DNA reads TGCAGCGCTTGTCTGAGGGGAGGGTCCTCCTACAATGAGCAGTTCTTC. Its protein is CSACLRGGSSYNEQFF.

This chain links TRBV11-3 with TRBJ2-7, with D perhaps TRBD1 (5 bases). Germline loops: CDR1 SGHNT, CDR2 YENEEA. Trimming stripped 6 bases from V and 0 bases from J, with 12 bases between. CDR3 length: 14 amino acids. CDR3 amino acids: CASSFTGISYEQYF. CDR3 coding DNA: TGTGCCAGCAGTTTCACAGGTATCTCCTACGAGCAGTACTTC.

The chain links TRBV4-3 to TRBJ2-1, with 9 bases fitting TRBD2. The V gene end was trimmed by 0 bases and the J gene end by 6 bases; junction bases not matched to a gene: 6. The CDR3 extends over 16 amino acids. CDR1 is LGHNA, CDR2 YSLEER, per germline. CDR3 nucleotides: TGCGCCAGCAGCCAAGATCGCGGGGGGGTTCTCAATGAGCAGTTCTTC. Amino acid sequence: CASSQDRGGVLNEQFF.